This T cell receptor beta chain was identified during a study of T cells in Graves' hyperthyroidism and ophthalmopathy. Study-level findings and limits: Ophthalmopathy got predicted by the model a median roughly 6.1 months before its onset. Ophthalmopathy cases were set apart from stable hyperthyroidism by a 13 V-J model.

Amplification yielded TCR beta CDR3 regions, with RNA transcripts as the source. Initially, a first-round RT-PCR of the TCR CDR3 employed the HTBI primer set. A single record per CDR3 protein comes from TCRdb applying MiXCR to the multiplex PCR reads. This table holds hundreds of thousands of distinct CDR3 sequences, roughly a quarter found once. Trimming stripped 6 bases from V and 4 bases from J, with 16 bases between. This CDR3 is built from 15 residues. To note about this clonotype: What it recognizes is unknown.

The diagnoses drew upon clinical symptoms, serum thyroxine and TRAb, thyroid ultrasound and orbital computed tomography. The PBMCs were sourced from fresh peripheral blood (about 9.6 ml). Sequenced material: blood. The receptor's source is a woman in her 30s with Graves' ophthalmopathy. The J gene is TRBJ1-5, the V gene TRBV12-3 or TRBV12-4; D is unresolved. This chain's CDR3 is CASRPTGVLNQPQHF. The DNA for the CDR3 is TGTGCCAGCAGGCCAACTGGGGTCTTAAATCAGCCCCAGCATTTT.